The clone carrying this T cell receptor (beta chain) came up a few times. Its target is not known. Through a sample-barcoded 5' primer and a J-beta primer mix, a second PCR was run for about 6 to 11 cycles. TCRdb re-derived calls from the 5' RACE reads in MiXCR, one entry per CDR3 protein. Among hundreds of thousands of distinct CDR3 sequences listed, around 27% were seen once. This sample is drawn from a study of blood T cells in healthy people across ages. Study-wide findings and caveats: More naive CD4+ cells and higher diversity were found in long-lived than in aged donors. Estimated diversity across one million T cells was deemed an underestimate.

RNA extraction gave at least 5.5 micrograms of total RNA per sample. V was clipped by 1 base and J by 4 bases, with 16 bases between them. The CDR3 runs to 16 residues. Germline CDR1 is LNHDA and CDR2 is SQIVND (reference sequence). These same records also appear under a second study, on T cells of mothers and their children.

Sequences were obtained from blood. The sequence came from a boy younger than 10 in good health. The rearrangement uses TRBV19 and TRBJ1-1; D uncertain. The CDR3 coding sequence is TGTGCCAGTAGTATAGTGCCCCCTCCCCTGGGCACTGAAGCTTTCTTT. Its protein is CASSIVPPPLGTEAFF.